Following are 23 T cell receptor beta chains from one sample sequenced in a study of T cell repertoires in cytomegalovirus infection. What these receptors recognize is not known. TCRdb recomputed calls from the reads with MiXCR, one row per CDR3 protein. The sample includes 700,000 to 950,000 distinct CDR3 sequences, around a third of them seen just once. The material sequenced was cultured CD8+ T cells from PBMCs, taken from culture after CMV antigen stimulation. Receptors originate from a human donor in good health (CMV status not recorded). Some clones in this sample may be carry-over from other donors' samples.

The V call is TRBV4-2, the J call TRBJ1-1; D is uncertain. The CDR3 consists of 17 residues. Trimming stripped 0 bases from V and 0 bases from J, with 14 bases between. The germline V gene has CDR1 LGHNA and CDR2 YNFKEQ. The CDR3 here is CASSQDVQDFMNTEAFF. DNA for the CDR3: TGTGCCAGCAGCCAAGATGTCCAGGACTTCATGAACACTGAAGCTTTCTTT.

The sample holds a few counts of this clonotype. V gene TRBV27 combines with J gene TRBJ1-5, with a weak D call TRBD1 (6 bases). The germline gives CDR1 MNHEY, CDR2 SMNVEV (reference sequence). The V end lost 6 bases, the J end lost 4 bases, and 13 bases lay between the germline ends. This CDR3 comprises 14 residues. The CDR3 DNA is TGTGCCAGCAGGACAGGACTCTCAAATCAGCCCCAGCATTTT. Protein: CASRTGLSNQPQHF.

In nucleotides, the CDR3 is TGTGCCAGCATCACCTCCTCAGGGGGGACAGGGGGAGCTGGCTACACCTTC. It is translated as CASITSSGGTGGAGYTF. J is TRBJ1-2 and V is TRBV7-9, with TRBD1 identical over 11 bases. Germline V CDR1 and CDR2: SEHNR, FQNEAQ (reference sequence). After removal of 7 bases from V and 7 bases from J, the junction contained 17 bases not matched to a gene. This CDR3 region has 17 residues. The full variable domain, in which reference TRBV7-9 and TRBJ1-2 provide the parts outside the CDR3, is DTGVSQNPRHKITKRGQNVTFRCDPISEHNRLYWYRQTLGQGPEFLTYFQNEAQLEKSRLLSDRFSAERPKGSFSTLEIQRTEQGDSAMYLCASITSSGGTGGAGYTFGSGTRLTVV.

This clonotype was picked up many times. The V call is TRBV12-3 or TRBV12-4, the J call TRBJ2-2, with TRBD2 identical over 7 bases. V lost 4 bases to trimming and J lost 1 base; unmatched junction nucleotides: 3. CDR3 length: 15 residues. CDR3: CASSSASGNTGELFF. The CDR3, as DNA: TGTGCCAGCAGTTCGGCTAGCGGGAACACCGGGGAGCTGTTTTTT.

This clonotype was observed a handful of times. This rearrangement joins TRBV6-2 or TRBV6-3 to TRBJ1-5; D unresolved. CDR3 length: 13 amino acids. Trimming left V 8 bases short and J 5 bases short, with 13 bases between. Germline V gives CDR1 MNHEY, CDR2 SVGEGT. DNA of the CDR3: TGTGCCAGCTCCGGGTTCCAGGATCAGCCCCAGCATTTT. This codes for CASSGFQDQPQHF.

CDR3 DNA sequence: TGTGCCAGCAGTTATTATAGCCATGAGCAGTTCTTC. Its protein is CASSYYSHEQFF. The V gene is TRBV7-2, the J gene TRBJ2-1; D is unclear. The germline V gene encodes CDR1 SGHTA and CDR2 FQGNSA. Trimming shortened V by 6 bases and J by 8 bases, and 11 bases separated the two germline ends. This CDR3 comprises 12 residues.

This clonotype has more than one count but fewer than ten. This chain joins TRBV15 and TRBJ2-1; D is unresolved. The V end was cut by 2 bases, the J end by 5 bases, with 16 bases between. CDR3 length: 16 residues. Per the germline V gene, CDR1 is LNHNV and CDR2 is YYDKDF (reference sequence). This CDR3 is CATSRNRDLSNNEQFF. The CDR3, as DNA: TGTGCCACCAGCAGAAATAGGGATTTGAGCAACAATGAGCAGTTCTTC. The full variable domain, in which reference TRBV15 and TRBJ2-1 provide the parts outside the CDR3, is DAMVIQNPRYQVTQFGKPVTLSCSQTLNHNVMYWYQQKSSQAPKLLFHYYDKDFNNEADTPDNFQSRRPNTSFCFLDIRSPGLGDTAMYLCATSRNRDLSNNEQFFGPGTRLTVL.

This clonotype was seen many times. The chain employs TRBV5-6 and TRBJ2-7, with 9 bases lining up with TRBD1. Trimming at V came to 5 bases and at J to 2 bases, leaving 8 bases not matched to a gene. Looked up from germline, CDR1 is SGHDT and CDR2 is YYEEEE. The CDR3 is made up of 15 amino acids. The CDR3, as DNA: TGTGCCAGCAGGTTGAGGGGGACAGGGACCTACGAGCAGTACGTC. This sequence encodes CASRLRGTGTYEQYV.

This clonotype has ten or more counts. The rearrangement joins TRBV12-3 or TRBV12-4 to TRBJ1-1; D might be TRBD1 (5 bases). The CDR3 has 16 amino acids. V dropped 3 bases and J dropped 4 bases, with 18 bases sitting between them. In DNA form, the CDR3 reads TGTGCCAGCAGTTTTCGTACTCCGGGGCGGGGCACTGAAGCTTTCTTT. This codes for CASSFRTPGRGTEAFF.

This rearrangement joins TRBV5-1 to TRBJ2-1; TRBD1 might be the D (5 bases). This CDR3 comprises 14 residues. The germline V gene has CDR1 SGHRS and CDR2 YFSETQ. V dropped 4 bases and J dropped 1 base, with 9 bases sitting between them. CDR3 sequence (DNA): TGCGCCAGCAGCGCGGACAAGTCCTACAATGAGCAGTTCTTC. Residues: CASSADKSYNEQFF.

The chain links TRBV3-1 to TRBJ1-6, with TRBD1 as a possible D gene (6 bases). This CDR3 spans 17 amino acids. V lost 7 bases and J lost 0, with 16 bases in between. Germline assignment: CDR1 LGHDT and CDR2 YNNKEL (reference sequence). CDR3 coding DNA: TGTGCCAGCACTTCAGGGGAGACATTCTCCTATAATTCACCCCTCCACTTT. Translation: CASTSGETFSYNSPLHF.

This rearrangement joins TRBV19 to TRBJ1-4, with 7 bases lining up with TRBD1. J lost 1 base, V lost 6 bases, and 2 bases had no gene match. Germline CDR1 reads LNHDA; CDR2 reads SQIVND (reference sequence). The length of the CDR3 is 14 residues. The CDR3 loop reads CASSHRGTNEKLFF. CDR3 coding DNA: TGTGCCAGTAGCCACAGGGGAACTAATGAAAAACTGTTTTTT.

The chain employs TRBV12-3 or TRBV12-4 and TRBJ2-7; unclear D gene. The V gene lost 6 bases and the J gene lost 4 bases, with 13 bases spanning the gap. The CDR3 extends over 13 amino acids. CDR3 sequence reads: CASRPHGSYEQYF. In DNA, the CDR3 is TGTGCCAGCAGGCCCCACGGCAGTTACGAGCAGTACTTC.

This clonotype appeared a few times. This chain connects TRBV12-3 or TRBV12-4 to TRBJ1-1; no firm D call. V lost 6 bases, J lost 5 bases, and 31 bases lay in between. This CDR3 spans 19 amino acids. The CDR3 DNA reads TGTGCCAGCAGCCCCCCTCGTCGGGCAGGAAAGAACAGAGTGACTGAAGCTTTCTTT. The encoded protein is CASSPPRRAGKNRVTEAFF.

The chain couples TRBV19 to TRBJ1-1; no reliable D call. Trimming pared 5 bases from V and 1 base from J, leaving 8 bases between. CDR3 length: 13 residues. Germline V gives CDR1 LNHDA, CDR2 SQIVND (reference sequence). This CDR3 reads CASSAEGNTEAFF. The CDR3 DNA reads TGTGCCAGTAGTGCGGAGGGGAACACTGAAGCTTTCTTT. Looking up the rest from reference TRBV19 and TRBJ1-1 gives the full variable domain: DGGITQSPKYLFRKEGQNVTLSCEQNLNHDAMYWYRQDPGQGLRLIYYSQIVNDFQKGDIAEGYSVSREKKESFPLTVTSAQKNPTAFYLCASSAEGNTEAFFGQGTRLTVV.

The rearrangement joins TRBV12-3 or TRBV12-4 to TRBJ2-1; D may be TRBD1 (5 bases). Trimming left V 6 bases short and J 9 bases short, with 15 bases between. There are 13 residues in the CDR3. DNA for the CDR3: TGTGCCAGCAGGGACCCCCTAGGGGTTGAGCAGTTCTTC. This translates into CASRDPLGVEQFF.

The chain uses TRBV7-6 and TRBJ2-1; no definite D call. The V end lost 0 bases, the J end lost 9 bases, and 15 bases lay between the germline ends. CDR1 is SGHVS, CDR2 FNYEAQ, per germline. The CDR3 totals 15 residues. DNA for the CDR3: TGTGCCAGCAGCTTAGCATCCGGCGATTTAAGTGAGCAGTTCTTC. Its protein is CASSLASGDLSEQFF.

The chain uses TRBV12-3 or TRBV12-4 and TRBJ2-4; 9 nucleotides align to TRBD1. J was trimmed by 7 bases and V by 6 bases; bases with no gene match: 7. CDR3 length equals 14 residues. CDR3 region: CASRQPDRGNIQYF. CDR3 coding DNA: TGTGCCAGCAGACAACCGGACAGGGGCAACATTCAGTACTTC.

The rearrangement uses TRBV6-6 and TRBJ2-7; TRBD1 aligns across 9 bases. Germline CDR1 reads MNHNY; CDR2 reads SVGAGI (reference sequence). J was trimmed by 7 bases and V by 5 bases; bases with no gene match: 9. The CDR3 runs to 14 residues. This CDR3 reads CASSDPGQGQEQYV. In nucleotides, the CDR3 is TGTGCCAGCAGTGATCCGGGACAGGGTCAAGAGCAGTACGTC.

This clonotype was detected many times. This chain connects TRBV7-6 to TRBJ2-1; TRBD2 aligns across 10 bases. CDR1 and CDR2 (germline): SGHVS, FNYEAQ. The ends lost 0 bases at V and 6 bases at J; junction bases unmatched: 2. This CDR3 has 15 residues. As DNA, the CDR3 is TGTGCCAGCAGCTTAGCTAGCGGGGGGCCCAATGAGCAGTTCTTC. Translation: CASSLASGGPNEQFF.

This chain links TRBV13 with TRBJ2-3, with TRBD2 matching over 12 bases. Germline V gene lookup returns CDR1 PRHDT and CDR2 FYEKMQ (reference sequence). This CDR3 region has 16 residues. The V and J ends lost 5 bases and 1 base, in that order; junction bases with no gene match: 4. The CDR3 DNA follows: TGTGCCAGCAGCGTTCGGACTAGCGGGGGCACAGATACGCAGTATTTT. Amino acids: CASSVRTSGGTDTQYF.

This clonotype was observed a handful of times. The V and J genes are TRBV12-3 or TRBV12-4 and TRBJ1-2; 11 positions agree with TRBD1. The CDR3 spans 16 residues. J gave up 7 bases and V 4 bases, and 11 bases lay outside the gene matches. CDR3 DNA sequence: TGTGCCAGCAGTTCCGGACAGGGGGCTATAGCTGGTGGCTACACCTTC. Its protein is CASSSGQGAIAGGYTF.

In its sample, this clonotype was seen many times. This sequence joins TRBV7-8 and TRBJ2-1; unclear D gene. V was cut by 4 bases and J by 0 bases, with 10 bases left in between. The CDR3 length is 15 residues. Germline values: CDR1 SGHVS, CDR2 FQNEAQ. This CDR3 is CASSSEPSSYNEQFF. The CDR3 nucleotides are TGTGCCAGCAGCTCGGAGCCGAGCTCCTACAATGAGCAGTTCTTC.